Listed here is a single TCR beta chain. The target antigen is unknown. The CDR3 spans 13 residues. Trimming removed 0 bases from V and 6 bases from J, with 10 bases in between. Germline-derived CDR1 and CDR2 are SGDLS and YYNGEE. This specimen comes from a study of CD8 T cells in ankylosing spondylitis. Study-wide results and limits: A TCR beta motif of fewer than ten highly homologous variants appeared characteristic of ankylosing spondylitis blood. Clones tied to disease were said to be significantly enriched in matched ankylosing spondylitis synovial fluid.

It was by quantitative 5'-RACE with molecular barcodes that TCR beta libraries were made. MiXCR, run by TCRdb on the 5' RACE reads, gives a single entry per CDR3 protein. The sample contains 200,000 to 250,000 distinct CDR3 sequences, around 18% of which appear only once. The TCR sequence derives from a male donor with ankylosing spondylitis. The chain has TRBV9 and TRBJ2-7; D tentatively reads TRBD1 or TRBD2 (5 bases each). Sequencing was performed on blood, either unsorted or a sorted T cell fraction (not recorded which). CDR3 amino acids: CASSVGGGSEQYF. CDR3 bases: TGTGCCAGCAGCGTAGGTGGGGGTTCCGAGCAGTACTTC.